One TCR beta chain is described in this entry. Its antigen is still unknown. The CDR3 totals 17 residues. Germline V lookup: CDR1 SGHVS, CDR2 FQNEAQ. The people who gave samples were healthy Caucasians from Russia, aged about 6 to 100. The entry originates in a study of blood T cells in healthy people across ages. Study in general: For every two T cells, template switching captured about one barcoded beta molecule.

Sample-barcoded 5' priming and a J-beta primer mix drove a second PCR of about 6 to 12 cycles. Any given sample supplied a minimum of 2.5 million CDR3-containing paired-end reads. TCRdb itself ran the 5' RACE reads through MiXCR, one entry per CDR3 protein. The sample has around 1.5 million distinct CDR3 sequences; roughly 60% are singletons. Whole-study results and caveats: In these data, TCR beta diversity tracked strongly with naive T cell percentage.

Sequencing used blood. The rearrangement uses TRBV7-8 and TRBJ2-5, with 8 positions matching TRBD2. Judging by the DNA end, TRBJ2-4 fits better; the J call may be wrong. The receptor's source is a man younger than 35 in good health. The CDR3, as DNA: TGTGCCAGCAGCTTAGAGGGAGGGGGGACTAGTGCTAACATTCAGTACTTC. Its translation is CASSLEGGGTSANIQYF.